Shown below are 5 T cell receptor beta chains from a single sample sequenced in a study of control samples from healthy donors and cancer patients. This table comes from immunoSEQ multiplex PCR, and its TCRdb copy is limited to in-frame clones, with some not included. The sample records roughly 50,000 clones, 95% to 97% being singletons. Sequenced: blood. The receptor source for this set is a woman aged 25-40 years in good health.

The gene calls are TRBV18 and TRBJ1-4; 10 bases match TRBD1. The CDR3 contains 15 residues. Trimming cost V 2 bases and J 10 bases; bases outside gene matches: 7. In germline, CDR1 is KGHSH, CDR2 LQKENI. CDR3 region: CASSPTGTGDGKLFF. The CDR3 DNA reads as TGTGCCAGCTCACCAACCGGGACAGGGGATGGAAAACTGTTTTTT.

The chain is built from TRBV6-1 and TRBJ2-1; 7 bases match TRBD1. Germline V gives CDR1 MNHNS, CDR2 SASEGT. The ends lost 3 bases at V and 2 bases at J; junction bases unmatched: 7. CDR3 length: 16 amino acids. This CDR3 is CASSDLDRAAYNEQFF. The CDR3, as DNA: TGTGCCAGCAGTGACTTAGACAGGGCTGCCTACAATGAGCAGTTCTTC.

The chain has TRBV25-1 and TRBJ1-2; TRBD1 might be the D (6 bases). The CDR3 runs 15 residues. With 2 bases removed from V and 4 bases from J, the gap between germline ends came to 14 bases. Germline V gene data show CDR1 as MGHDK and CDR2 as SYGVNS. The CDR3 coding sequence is TGTGCCAGCAGTGAAGGTACAGGGTGGAGCTATGGCTACACCTTC. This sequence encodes CASSEGTGWSYGYTF.

In nucleotides, the CDR3 is TGTGCCAGCAGTTTAGATGGTCGCAGACTATCCTACAATGAGCAGTTCTTC. This sequence encodes CASSLDGRRLSYNEQFF. This rearrangement joins TRBV28 to TRBJ2-1; D is possibly TRBD2 (5 bases). Germline lookup yields CDR1 MDHEN and CDR2 SYDVKM. V was pared by 2 bases and J by 1 base, with 15 bases between. This CDR3 region has 17 residues.

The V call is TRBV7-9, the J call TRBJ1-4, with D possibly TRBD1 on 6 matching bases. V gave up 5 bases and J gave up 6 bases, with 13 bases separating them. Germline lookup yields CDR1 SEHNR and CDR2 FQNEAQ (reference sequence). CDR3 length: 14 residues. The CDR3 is CASSDGTSDEKLFF. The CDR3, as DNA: TGTGCCAGCAGCGACGGGACATCCGATGAAAAACTGTTTTTT. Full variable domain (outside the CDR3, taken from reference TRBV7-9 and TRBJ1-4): DTGVSQNPRHKITKRGQNVTFRCDPISEHNRLYWYRQTLGQGPEFLTYFQNEAQLEKSRLLSDRFSAERPKGSFSTLEIQRTEQGDSAMYLCASSDGTSDEKLFFGSGTQLSVL.